What follows are 20 T cell receptor beta chains derived from one specimen sequenced in a study of cytomegalovirus exposure and HLA in healthy donors. PCR was performed using 60 Vbeta and 13 Jbeta primers. Using immunoSEQ multiplex PCR, the repertoire was profiled, and TCRdb retains in-frame clones only, with some absent. The repertoire holds 150,000 to 200,000 clones, with roughly three quarters as singletons. The sequenced sample was PBMCs. Source of these receptors: a woman between 45 and 60 years old in good health and CMV-seronegative.

This clone showed up just a few times. This chain connects TRBV18 to TRBJ1-1; no clear D. CDR3 length equals 12 residues. Per germline, CDR1 KGHSH and CDR2 LQKENI. Deletions cut 11 bases from V and 2 bases from J, with 12 bases between. CDR3 DNA sequence: TGTGCCGGTTCACTCCAAAACACTGAAGCTTTCTTT. Its protein product is CAGSLQNTEAFF.

This chain joins TRBV7-6 and TRBJ2-7, with D perhaps matching TRBD1 (6 bases). The V gene's germline CDR1 is SGHVS and CDR2 FNYEAQ. With 1 base removed from V and 3 bases from J, the gap between germline ends came to 13 bases. The CDR3 length is 15 residues. The CDR3 loop reads CASSLGAGVGYEQYF. CDR3 DNA: TGTGCCAGCAGCTTAGGGGCAGGGGTGGGCTACGAGCAGTACTTC. The variable domain in full, with the rest retrieved from reference TRBV7-6 and TRBJ2-7, is GAGVSQSPRYKVTKRGQDVALRCDPISGHVSLYWYRQALGQGPEFLTYFNYEAQQDKSGLPNDRFSAERPEGSISTLTIQRTEQRDSAMYRCASSLGAGVGYEQYFGPGTRLTVT.

This clone was seen a single time. The CDR3 sequence is CASSLAIAGGPSIQYF. As DNA, the CDR3 is TGTGCCAGCAGCTTAGCGATAGCGGGAGGGCCGAGCATTCAGTACTTC. The J gene is TRBJ2-4, the V gene TRBV7-2, with 11 bases aligning to TRBD2. The CDR3 is made up of 16 amino acids. V lost 0 bases, J lost 9 bases, and 7 bases stayed unmatched. In germline, CDR1 is SGHTA, CDR2 FQGNSA.

The chain employs TRBV6-1 and TRBJ1-1; D is perhaps TRBD1 (6 bases). V lost 3 bases, J lost 11 bases, and 22 bases lay in between. The CDR3 consists of 15 residues. CDR1 is MNHNS, CDR2 SASEGT, per germline. CDR3 protein: CASSDMGAGGLGAFF. The CDR3 bases are TGTGCCAGCAGTGATATGGGGGCCGGAGGCCTAGGGGCTTTCTTT.

The chain uses TRBV27 and TRBJ1-5, with TRBD1 as a possible D gene (5 bases). V was shortened by 6 bases and J by 2 bases, with 14 bases between the two germline ends. Germline V gene sequence: CDR1 MNHEY, CDR2 SMNVEV (reference sequence). CDR3 length: 15 residues. In DNA, the CDR3 is TGTGCCAGCAGATCAACAGGAAAGGGCAATCAGCCCCAGCATTTT. This codes for CASRSTGKGNQPQHF.

V gene TRBV18 combines with J gene TRBJ1-1; D is undetermined. Deletions cut 3 bases from V and 4 bases from J, with 12 bases between. Germline CDR1 reads KGHSH; CDR2 reads LQKENI. CDR3 size: 14 residues. Written as DNA, the CDR3 is TGTGCCAGCTCACCTTCTATCCGGGGCACTGAAGCTTTCTTT. It is translated as CASSPSIRGTEAFF.

The chain links TRBV7-9 to TRBJ2-3, with a tentative D call TRBD2 (6 bases). The CDR3 length is 18 residues. V was clipped by 5 bases and J by 0 bases, with 21 bases between them. Germline V gene lookup returns CDR1 SEHNR and CDR2 FQNEAQ (reference sequence). The CDR3 reads CASSPYTPIGTSTDTQYF. CDR3 sequence (DNA): TGTGCCAGCAGCCCCTATACCCCCATCGGGACTAGCACAGATACGCAGTATTTT.

This chain uses TRBV7-9 with TRBJ2-7; a weak D match, TRBD2 (5 bases). Germline CDR1 and CDR2: SEHNR and FQNEAQ (reference sequence). V dropped 1 base and J dropped 6 bases, with 7 bases sitting between them. CDR3 size: 12 residues. CDR3 DNA sequence: TGTGCCAGCAGCTTAGGAGGGATCGAGCAGTACTTC. It codes for CASSLGGIEQYF.

The chain combines TRBV6-1 with TRBJ1-5; D gene uncertain. The length of the CDR3 is 14 residues. CDR1 is MNHNS, CDR2 SASEGT, per germline. V lost 0 bases to trimming and J lost 0 bases, with 3 bases between them. CDR3 residues: CASSEAHSNQPQHF. The DNA of the CDR3 is TGTGCCAGCAGTGAAGCACATAGCAATCAGCCCCAGCATTTT.

V gene TRBV19 combines with J gene TRBJ1-6; TRBD1 matches at 8 bases. CDR1 is LNHDA, CDR2 SQIVND, per germline (reference sequence). V dropped 5 bases and J dropped 9; count of bases not matched to a gene: 9. The CDR3 consists of 15 residues. CDR3 sequence (DNA): TGTGCCAGTAGTTTCGGACAGGGTGCCGGTTCACCCCTCCACTTT. Protein sequence: CASSFGQGAGSPLHF.

Concerning this clone: This CDR3 is also generated by other DNA sequences in the sample. The J gene is TRBJ1-5, the V gene TRBV6-1; tentatively, D is TRBD1 (5 bases). Germline lookup yields CDR1 MNHNS and CDR2 SASEGT. Trimming cost V 0 bases and J 1 base, with 7 bases left between them. This CDR3 comprises 15 residues. Written as DNA, the CDR3 is TGTGCCAGCAGTGAAGCGGGGGGGAGCAATCAGCCCCAGCATTTT. The encoded protein is CASSEAGGSNQPQHF.

V and J are TRBV7-9 and TRBJ2-1; TRBD2 might be the D (7 bases). This CDR3 spans 15 amino acids. The germline CDR1 and CDR2 sequences are SEHNR and FQNEAQ (reference sequence). Trimming stripped 6 bases from V and 2 bases from J, with 14 bases between. The CDR3 sequence: CASRAGGQAYNEQFF. CDR3 in DNA: TGTGCCAGCAGGGCCGGGGGGCAAGCCTACAATGAGCAGTTCTTC.

In regard to this clone: One junction end disagrees with the germline gene, perhaps due to a read error. Other DNA sequences in the sample encode the same CDR3. The V call is TRBV28, the J call TRBJ1-6; D ambiguous. The CDR3 extends over 11 amino acids. Germline V lookup: CDR1 MDHEN, CDR2 SYDVKM. The CDR3 here is CASSSDSPLHF. For the CDR3, the DNA is TGTGCCAGCAGCTCCGATTCACCCCTCCACTTC.

The rearrangement links TRBV29-1 to TRBJ2-5, with D tentatively TRBD2 (6 bases). Trimming removed 6 bases at V and 11 bases at J, with 16 bases between. This CDR3 has 11 residues. Germline CDR1 reads SQVTM; CDR2 reads ANQGSEA. The chain's CDR3 is CSVVKSGLQYF. In nucleotides, the CDR3 is TGCAGCGTAGTCAAATCGGGACTGCAGTACTTC.

The rearrangement joins TRBV9 to TRBJ1-5; TRBD1 might be the D (6 bases). Germline V gene lookup returns CDR1 SGDLS and CDR2 YYNGEE. The CDR3 covers 14 residues. Trimming cost V 3 bases and J 7 bases, with 14 bases left between them. The CDR3 sequence: CASSAPGGRQPQHF. CDR3 nucleotides: TGTGCCAGCAGCGCCCCGGGGGGCCGGCAGCCCCAGCATTTT.

This clone was observed a few times. V is TRBV5-1 and J is TRBJ1-1; D perhaps matches TRBD1 (6 bases). From germline, CDR1 is SGHRS and CDR2 YFSETQ. The V and J ends lost 4 bases and 1 base respectively, with 14 bases between them. The length of the CDR3 is 15 residues. The CDR3 spells CASSTLTGSNTEAFF. CDR3 coding DNA: TGCGCCAGCAGCACACTTACAGGGTCGAACACTGAAGCTTTCTTT.

Only one count was recorded for this clone. The genes are TRBV6-5 and TRBJ2-1; 11 nucleotides match TRBD2. V was pared by 4 bases and J by 12 bases, with 2 bases of the junction left unmatched. This CDR3 comprises 12 residues. Germline V CDR1 and CDR2: MNHEY, SVGAGI. The CDR3: CASSLAGGGQFF. The DNA of the CDR3 is TGTGCCAGCAGTTTAGCGGGAGGGGGGCAGTTCTTC.

The rearrangement joins TRBV7-9 to TRBJ1-1, with 7 bases matching TRBD1. The CDR3 is made up of 13 amino acids. The V segment lost 3 bases and the J segment 5 bases; nucleotides outside the gene matches: 3. CDR1 is SEHNR and CDR2 is FQNEAQ in the germline V gene (reference sequence). The CDR3 reads CASSFTGATEAFF. DNA of the CDR3: TGTGCCAGCAGCTTCACAGGGGCGACTGAAGCTTTCTTT.

The J gene is TRBJ1-1, the V gene TRBV7-3; D is perhaps TRBD1 (6 bases). V was pared by 5 bases and J by 7 bases, with 14 bases between. This CDR3 spans 13 amino acids. The germline gives CDR1 SGHTA, CDR2 FQGTGA. The CDR3 bases are TGTGCCAGCAGCCCGGGGACGGGACATGAAGCTTTCTTT. Translating gives CASSPGTGHEAFF.

The chain is built from TRBV4-1 and TRBJ1-1, with D maybe TRBD1 (6 bases). The CDR3 is 17 amino acids. In germline, CDR1 is MGHRA, CDR2 YSYEKL. The ends were cut back, 0 bases at V and 0 bases at J, with 14 bases in the middle. CDR3: CASSQDLFTGMNTEAFF. The CDR3 region has the DNA TGCGCCAGCAGCCAAGATCTGTTTACAGGGATGAACACTGAAGCTTTCTTT.